Presented here are 3 T cell receptor beta chains from one specimen sequenced in a study of T cell clonality in common variable immunodeficiency. TCRdb keeps only in-frame clones here, not all; method: immunoSEQ multiplex PCR. Altogether 40,000 or so clones were found in the sample, and no singletons occur. Input material: peripheral blood mononuclear cells. The source is a person aged 18 to 69 in good health.

This clone was detected ten times or more. Read data end 3 residues before the CDR3 end; the end is taken from the germline J gene. The chain carries TRBV20-1 and TRBJ2-3; D gene unclear. Germline CDR1 DFQATT, CDR2 SNEGSKA (reference sequence). V was pared by 1 base and J by 2 bases, with 7 bases between. CDR3 length: 13 residues. CDR3 bases read: TGCAGTGCTAGAGCTGCGCTCACAGATACG. It is translated as CSARAALTDT. The CDR3 in its entirety is CSARAALTDTQYF.

In its sample, this clone was seen a few times. The read comes to an end 3 residues before the CDR3 does, leaving the germline J gene to fill in the end. This chain uses TRBV7-9 with TRBJ1-1, with no clear D. Trimming took off 2 bases at V and 1 base at J, with 11 bases between the two ends. Germline CDR1 is SEHNR and CDR2 is FQNEAQ (reference sequence). The CDR3 contains 15 residues. The CDR3 is CASSLFREANTEAFF. CDR3 DNA (partial): TGTGCCAGCAGCTTATTTAGAGAAGCGAACACTGAA.

At least ten counts were recorded for this clone. The sequenced part of the CDR3 DNA is TGTGCCAGCAGCTTAGGTTGGACAGGGGGAGAGACC. It is translated as CASSLGWTGGET. The entire CDR3 protein reads CASSLGWTGGETQYF. The genes are TRBV11-2 and TRBJ2-5; 10 bases fit TRBD1. Read coverage stops 3 residues before the CDR3 terminus; the germline J gene supplies the remainder. V shed 1 base, J shed 4 bases, and the junction held 3 bases outside the gene matches. This CDR3 comprises 15 residues. Per germline, CDR1 SGHAT and CDR2 FQNNGV.